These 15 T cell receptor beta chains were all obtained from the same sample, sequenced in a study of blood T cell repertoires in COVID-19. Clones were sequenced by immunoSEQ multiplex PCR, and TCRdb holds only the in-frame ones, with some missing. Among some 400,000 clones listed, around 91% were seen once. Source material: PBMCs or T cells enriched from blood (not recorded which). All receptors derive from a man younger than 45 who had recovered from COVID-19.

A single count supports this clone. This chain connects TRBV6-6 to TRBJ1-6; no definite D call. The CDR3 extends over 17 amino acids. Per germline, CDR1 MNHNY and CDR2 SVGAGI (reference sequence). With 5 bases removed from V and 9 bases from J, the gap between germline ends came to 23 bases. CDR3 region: CASSLRSQGGSRSPLHF. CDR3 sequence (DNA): TGTGCCAGCAGTCTTCGGTCCCAAGGAGGTTCTCGTTCACCCCTCCACTTT.

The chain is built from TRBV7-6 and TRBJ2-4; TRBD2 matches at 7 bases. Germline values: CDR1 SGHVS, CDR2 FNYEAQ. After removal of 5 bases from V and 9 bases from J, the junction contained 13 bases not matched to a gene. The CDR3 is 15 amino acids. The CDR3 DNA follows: TGTGCCAGCAGCGACACCATGGGGGGGAAGGGCATTCAGTACTTC. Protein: CASSDTMGGKGIQYF.

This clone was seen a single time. CDR3 amino acids: CASSLGTAGATEAFF. CDR3 in DNA: TGCGCCAGCAGCTTGGGGACGGCTGGGGCCACTGAAGCTTTCTTT. The rearrangement links TRBV5-1 to TRBJ1-1; a weak D match, TRBD1 (5 bases). Trimming took 0 bases from V and 4 from J, leaving 13 bases between them. The germline CDR1 and CDR2 sequences are SGHRS and YFSETQ. The CDR3 runs to 15 residues.

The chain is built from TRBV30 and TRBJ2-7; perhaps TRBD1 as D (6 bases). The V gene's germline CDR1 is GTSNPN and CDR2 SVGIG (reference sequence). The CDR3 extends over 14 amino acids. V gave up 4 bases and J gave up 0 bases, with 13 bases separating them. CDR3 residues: CAWTGTPISYEQYF. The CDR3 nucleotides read TGTGCCTGGACTGGGACACCTATCTCCTACGAGCAGTACTTC. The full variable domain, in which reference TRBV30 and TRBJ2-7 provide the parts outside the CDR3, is SQTIHQWPATLVQPVGSPLSLECTVEGTSNPNLYWYRQAAGRGLQLLFYSVGIGQISSEVPQNLSASRPQDRQFILSSKKLLLSDSGFYLCAWTGTPISYEQYFGPGTRLTVT.

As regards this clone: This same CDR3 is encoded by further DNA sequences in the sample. The CDR3 region is CASSLTGESYEQYF. CDR3 sequence (DNA): TGTGCCAGCAGTTTGACAGGGGAGTCGTACGAGCAGTACTTC. The chain links TRBV28 to TRBJ2-7; 8 bases fit TRBD1. This CDR3 contains 14 residues. Germline assignment: CDR1 MDHEN and CDR2 SYDVKM. The J segment lost 4 bases and the V segment lost 3 bases, leaving 5 bases of the junction unmatched.

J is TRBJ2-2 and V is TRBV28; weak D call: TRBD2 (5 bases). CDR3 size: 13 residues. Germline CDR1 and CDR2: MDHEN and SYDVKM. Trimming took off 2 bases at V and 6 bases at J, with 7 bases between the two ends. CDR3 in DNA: TGTGCCAGCAGTTTAAGGGAGCCCGGGGAGCTGTTTTTT. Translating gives CASSLREPGELFF.

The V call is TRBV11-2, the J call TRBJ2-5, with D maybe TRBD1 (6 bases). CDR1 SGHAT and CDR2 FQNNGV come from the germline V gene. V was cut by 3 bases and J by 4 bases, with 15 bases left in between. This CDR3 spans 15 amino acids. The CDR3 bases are TGTGCCAGCAGCTTCTCGGACAGCCTCCGAGAGACCCAGTACTTC. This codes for CASSFSDSLRETQYF.

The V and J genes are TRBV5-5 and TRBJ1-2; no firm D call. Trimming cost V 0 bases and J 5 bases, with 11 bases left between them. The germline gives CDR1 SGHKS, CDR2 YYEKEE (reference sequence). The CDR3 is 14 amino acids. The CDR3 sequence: CASSLGAEDYGYTF. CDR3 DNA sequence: TGTGCCAGCAGCTTGGGGGCAGAAGATTATGGCTACACCTTC.

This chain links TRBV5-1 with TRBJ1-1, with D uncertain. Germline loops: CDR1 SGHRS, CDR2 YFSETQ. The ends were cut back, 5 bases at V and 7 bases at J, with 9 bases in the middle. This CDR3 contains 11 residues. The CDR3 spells CASSFADEAFF. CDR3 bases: TGCGCCAGCAGTTTCGCGGATGAAGCTTTCTTT.

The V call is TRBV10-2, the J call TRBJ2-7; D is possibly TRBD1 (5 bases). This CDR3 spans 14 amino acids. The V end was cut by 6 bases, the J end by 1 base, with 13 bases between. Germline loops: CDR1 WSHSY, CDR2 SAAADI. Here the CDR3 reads CASSDPGQSYEQYF. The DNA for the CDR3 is TGCGCCAGCAGCGACCCCGGACAATCCTACGAGCAGTACTTC.

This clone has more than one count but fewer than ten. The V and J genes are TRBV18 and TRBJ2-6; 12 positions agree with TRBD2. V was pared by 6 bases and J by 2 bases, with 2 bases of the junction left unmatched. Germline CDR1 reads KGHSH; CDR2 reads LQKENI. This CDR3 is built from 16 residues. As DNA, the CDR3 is TGTGCCAGCTCGCGGACTAGCGGGGCTGGGGCCAACGTCCTGACTTTC. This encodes CASSRTSGAGANVLTF.

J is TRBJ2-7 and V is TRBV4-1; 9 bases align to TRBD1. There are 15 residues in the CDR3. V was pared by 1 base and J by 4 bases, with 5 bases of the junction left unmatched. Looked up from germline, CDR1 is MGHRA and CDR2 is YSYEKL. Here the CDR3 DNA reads TGCGCCAGCAGCCAAGGGGGACAGGGAGGATACGAGCAGTACTTC. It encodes CASSQGGQGGYEQYF.

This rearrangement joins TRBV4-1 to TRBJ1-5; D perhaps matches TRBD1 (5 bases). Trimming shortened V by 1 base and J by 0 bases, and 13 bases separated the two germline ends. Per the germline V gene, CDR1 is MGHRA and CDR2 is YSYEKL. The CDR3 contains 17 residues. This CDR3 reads CASSQVPGKYSNQPQHF. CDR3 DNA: TGCGCCAGCAGCCAAGTACCAGGGAAATATAGCAATCAGCCCCAGCATTTT.

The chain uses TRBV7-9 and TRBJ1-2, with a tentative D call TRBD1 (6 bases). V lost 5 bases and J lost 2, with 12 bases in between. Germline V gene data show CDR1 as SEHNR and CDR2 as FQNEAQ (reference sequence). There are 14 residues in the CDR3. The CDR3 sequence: CASSTYRANYGYTF. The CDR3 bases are TGTGCCAGCAGCACCTACAGGGCCAACTATGGCTACACCTTC.

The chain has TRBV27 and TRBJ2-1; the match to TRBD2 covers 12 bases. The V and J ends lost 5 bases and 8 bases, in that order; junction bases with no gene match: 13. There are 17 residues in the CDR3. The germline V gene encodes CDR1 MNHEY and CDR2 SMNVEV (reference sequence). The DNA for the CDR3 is TGTGCCAGCAGTGCCCCCTTCCTAGCGGGAGGGCCCCATGAGCAGTTCTTC. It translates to CASSAPFLAGGPHEQFF.